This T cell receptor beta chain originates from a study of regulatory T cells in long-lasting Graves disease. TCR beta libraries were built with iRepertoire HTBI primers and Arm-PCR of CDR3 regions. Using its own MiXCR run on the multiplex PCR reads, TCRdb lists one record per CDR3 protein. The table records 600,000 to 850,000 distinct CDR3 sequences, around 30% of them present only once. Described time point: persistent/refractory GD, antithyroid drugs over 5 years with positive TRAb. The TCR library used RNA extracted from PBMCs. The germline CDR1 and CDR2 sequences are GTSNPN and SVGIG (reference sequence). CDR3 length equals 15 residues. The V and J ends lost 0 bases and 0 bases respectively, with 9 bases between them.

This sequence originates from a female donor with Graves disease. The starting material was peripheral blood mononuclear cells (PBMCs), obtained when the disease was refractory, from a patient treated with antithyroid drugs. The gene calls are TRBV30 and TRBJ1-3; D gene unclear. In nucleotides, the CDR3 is TGTGCCTGGAGTGTAGGCCGCTACTCTGGAAACACCATATATTTT. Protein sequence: CAWSVGRYSGNTIYF.